One sample yielded the 32 T cell receptor beta chains listed below, sequenced in a study of post-analysis software for immune sequencing data. Whole-study findings and limits: A few TRBV segments occurring more often in patients than controls included TRBV5-6, TRBV5-1 and TRBV20-1.

Antigens for these TCRs are unknown. The TCR beta cDNA libraries contained unique molecular identifiers. A single record per CDR3 protein comes from TCRdb applying MiXCR to the PCR reads. The sample lists roughly 540,000 distinct CDR3 sequences; around 34% were seen once. Material for sequencing was blood. These receptors all stem from a girl younger than 18 with multiple sclerosis.

A few counts support this clonotype. CDR3 sequence: CASSLESRASGGETQYF. Here the CDR3 DNA reads TGCGCCAGCAGCTTGGAATCACGGGCTAGCGGGGGAGAGACCCAGTACTTC. The chain carries TRBV5-1 and TRBJ2-7, with 10 bases that match TRBD2. The J call may be incorrect, as the DNA end agrees better with TRBJ2-5. The CDR3 has 17 amino acids. Germline V gene sequence: CDR1 SGHRS, CDR2 YFSETQ.

The CDR3 spells CASSLSGGSALHF. The CDR3 DNA reads TGTGCCAGCTCCCTATCCGGGGGGTCGGCCCTCCACTTT. The rearrangement links TRBV18 to TRBJ1-6; TRBD1 might be the D (5 bases). Trimming stripped 6 bases from V and 14 bases from J, with 17 bases between. The CDR3 totals 13 residues. Germline CDR1 KGHSH, CDR2 LQKENI.

In its sample, this clonotype was seen a few times. This chain links TRBV5-5 with TRBJ2-1; the D gene is possibly TRBD2 (6 bases). The CDR3 consists of 14 residues. The V gene's germline CDR1 is SGHKS and CDR2 YYEKEE (reference sequence). V lost 6 bases to trimming and J lost 7 bases, with 17 bases between them. CDR3 amino acids: CASTSPEGSNEQFF. CDR3 coding DNA: TGTGCCAGCACCTCCCCGGAGGGGAGTAATGAGCAGTTCTTC.

At least ten counts were recorded for this clonotype. CDR3 loop: CASSFASDPRRFF. For the CDR3, the DNA is TGTGCCAGCAGTTTCGCCAGTGACCCTAGGCGGTTCTTC. The rearrangement uses TRBV27 and TRBJ2-1, with unresolved D. The CDR3 consists of 13 residues. Germline loops: CDR1 MNHEY, CDR2 SMNVEV (reference sequence). V was cut by 3 bases and J by 15 bases, with 18 bases left in between.

This clonotype was observed many times. The CDR3 region has the DNA TGTGCCAGCAGTTTACAGGGGTATAATTCACCCCTCCACTTT. It codes for CASSLQGYNSPLHF. V gene TRBV27 combines with J gene TRBJ1-6; D might be TRBD1 (6 bases). The CDR3 length is 14 residues. In germline, CDR1 is MNHEY, CDR2 SMNVEV (reference sequence). The V gene lost 2 bases and the J gene lost 4 bases, with 6 bases spanning the gap.

This clonotype was counted only a few times. The chain couples TRBV12-3 or TRBV12-4 to TRBJ1-5; TRBD1 is a possible D gene (6 bases). V gave up 7 bases and J gave up 6 bases, with 19 bases separating them. The CDR3 totals 15 residues. The CDR3 reads CASTQRGGASQPQHF. The CDR3 DNA is TGTGCCAGCACCCAAAGAGGGGGGGCGAGTCAGCCCCAGCATTTT.

Note on this clonotype: Compared with germline, one end of the junction differs, possibly owing to a read error. J is TRBJ1-2 and V is TRBV4-1; 9 positions agree with TRBD1. Germline V gene sequence: CDR1 MGHRA, CDR2 YSYEKL. The CDR3 runs to 15 residues. CDR3 residues: CAGSPGTGKDYGYTF. The DNA for the CDR3 is TGCGCCGGCAGCCCAGGGACAGGGAAGGACTATGGCTACACCTTC.

The chain carries TRBV27 and TRBJ1-2, with D maybe TRBD1 (6 bases). In germline, CDR1 is MNHEY, CDR2 SMNVEV (reference sequence). V shed 1 base and J shed 3 bases, with 18 bases lying between them. This CDR3 has 17 residues. The CDR3 region is CASSLWGGGRQDYGYTF. CDR3 sequence (DNA): TGTGCCAGCAGTTTATGGGGGGGGGGACGACAGGACTATGGCTACACCTTC.

This clonotype was observed a single time. The genes are TRBV6-6 and TRBJ1-6; TRBD1 might be the D (5 bases). The CDR3 totals 12 residues. The germline gives CDR1 MNHNY, CDR2 SVGAGI (reference sequence). The V and J ends lost 4 bases and 12 bases respectively, with 10 bases between them. The CDR3 DNA reads as TGTGCCAGCAGTTTAGACAGTGAACCCCTCCACTTT. It translates to CASSLDSEPLHF.

This clonotype was recorded a few times. The chain links TRBV29-1 to TRBJ2-1, with 8 bases fitting TRBD2. Trimming removed 6 bases from V and 4 bases from J; junction bases left unmatched: 11. There are 15 residues in the CDR3. Per the germline V gene, CDR1 is SQVTM and CDR2 is ANQGSEA. CDR3 region: CSVPVGGGIYNEQFF. The CDR3 nucleotides read TGCAGCGTCCCGGTCGGGGGGGGCATTTACAATGAGCAGTTCTTC.

Concerning this clonotype: Germline and junction disagree at one end, which may indicate a read error. The chain employs TRBV20-1 and TRBJ2-1; 13 bases are shared with TRBD2. The CDR3 length is 14 residues. Germline-derived CDR1 and CDR2 are DFQATT and SNEGSKA (reference sequence). The chain's CDR3 is CSARTSGGINEPFF. The DNA of the CDR3 is TGCAGTGCTAGGACTAGCGGGGGGATAAATGAGCCGTTCTTC.

V is TRBV20-1 and J is TRBJ2-3, with 15 positions matching TRBD2. The CDR3 runs 17 residues. Per germline, CDR1 DFQATT and CDR2 SNEGSKA (reference sequence). After removal of 2 bases from V and 6 bases from J, the junction contained 9 bases not matched to a gene. Here the CDR3 reads CSARRPGTSGGFDTQYF. For the CDR3, the DNA is TGCAGTGCTAGAAGACCCGGGACTAGCGGGGGGTTCGATACGCAGTATTTT.

With regard to this clonotype: One junction end does not reproduce the germline sequence, and a read error may be involved. V gene TRBV6-6 combines with J gene TRBJ1-5; D is unclear. The CDR3 contains 14 residues. Looked up from germline, CDR1 is MNHNY and CDR2 is SVGAGI (reference sequence). CDR3 DNA: TGTGCCAACAGTTACGCTCAGAGCAATCAGCCCCAGCATTTT. Protein: CANSYAQSNQPQHF.

A few counts support this clonotype. The chain links TRBV5-6 to TRBJ1-1; tentative D call: TRBD1 (6 bases). V lost 0 bases to trimming and J lost 7 bases, with 19 bases between them. Germline V gene data show CDR1 as SGHDT and CDR2 as YYEEEE. The CDR3 is made up of 16 amino acids. CDR3 residues: CASSLAGDPRTDEAFF. The DNA of the CDR3 is TGTGCCAGCAGCTTGGCCGGGGATCCGCGGACAGATGAAGCTTTCTTT.

The rearrangement links TRBV5-1 to TRBJ2-1; tentatively, D is TRBD1 (6 bases). The V end lost 5 bases, the J end lost 1 base, and 13 bases lay between the germline ends. CDR1 SGHRS and CDR2 YFSETQ come from the germline V gene. This CDR3 is built from 15 residues. CDR3 nucleotide sequence: TGCGCCAGCAGTCGTGACAGGCCATCCTACAATGAGCAGTTCTTC. It yields the protein CASSRDRPSYNEQFF.

The chain couples TRBV10-3 to TRBJ2-7; D is perhaps TRBD2 (5 bases). The CDR3 runs 16 residues. V lost 0 bases and J lost 7, with 19 bases in between. The germline V gene encodes CDR1 ENHRY and CDR2 SYGVKD. The CDR3 loop is CAISESLAVPSNEQYF. CDR3 nucleotides: TGTGCCATCAGTGAGTCATTGGCAGTCCCTAGCAATGAGCAGTACTTC.

This clonotype was observed a handful of times. The chain has TRBV7-3 and TRBJ2-1, with TRBD2 matching over 11 bases. V lost 3 bases to trimming and J lost 7 bases; unmatched junction nucleotides: 2. The CDR3 sequence is 14 residues long. CDR1 is SGHTA, CDR2 FQGTGA, per germline. CDR3 amino acids: CASSFSGGGNEQFF. Here the CDR3 DNA reads TGTGCCAGCAGCTTTAGCGGGGGGGGGAATGAGCAGTTCTTC.

The table lists this clonotype with a few counts. The chain joins TRBV28 to TRBJ2-3, with D possibly matching TRBD2 (5 bases). The germline V gene has CDR1 MDHEN and CDR2 SYDVKM. Trimming left V 5 bases short and J 6 bases short, with 12 bases between. The CDR3 has 13 amino acids. Here the CDR3 reads CASSAGVADTQYF. For the CDR3, the DNA is TGTGCCAGCAGTGCCGGGGTAGCGGATACGCAGTATTTT.

This chain joins TRBV29-1 and TRBJ2-1; D remains ambiguous. The end of the DNA aligns better with TRBJ2-7, so the J call may be wrong. CDR3 length equals 14 residues. Per germline, CDR1 SQVTM and CDR2 ANQGSEA. The CDR3 region is CSVARGVSYNEQYF. The CDR3 DNA is TGCAGCGTCGCCCGCGGTGTCTCCTACAATGAGCAGTACTTC.

V is TRBV5-1 and J is TRBJ2-5; 12 nucleotides line up with TRBD1. There are 16 residues in the CDR3. The germline V gene has CDR1 SGHRS and CDR2 YFSETQ. V lost 5 bases and J lost 11; bases outside the gene matches: 16. The CDR3 DNA sequence: TGCGCCAGCAGTGGGACAGGGGGCAGGGCCTACAATGAGCAGTACTTC. Protein sequence: CASSGTGGRAYNEQYF.

The V and J genes are TRBV20-1 and TRBJ2-7, with 14 bases aligning to TRBD2. V lost 2 bases, J lost 1 base, and 7 bases stayed unmatched. The CDR3 consists of 17 residues. The V gene's germline CDR1 is DFQATT and CDR2 SNEGSKA (reference sequence). CDR3 protein: CSARIGLAGGRSYEQYF. The CDR3 coding sequence is TGCAGTGCTAGAATCGGACTAGCGGGGGGCCGGTCCTACGAGCAGTACTTC.

V usage is TRBV11-2 and J usage is TRBJ2-7; no clear D gene. The CDR3 totals 13 residues. V was cut by 6 bases and J by 2 bases, with 11 bases left in between. Per the germline V gene, CDR1 is SGHAT and CDR2 is FQNNGV. The CDR3 DNA reads as TGTGCCAGCAGTGTGGGCAGTGCCTACGAGCAGTACTTC. Protein sequence: CASSVGSAYEQYF.

This clonotype has only a few counts. The DNA for the CDR3 is TGTGCCAGCAGGGAGGACAGAAACTTTTACAATGAGCAGTTCTTC. Translated, it gives CASREDRNFYNEQFF. The chain is built from TRBV2 and TRBJ2-1, with D perhaps TRBD1 (6 bases). The CDR3 is 15 amino acids. Germline V lookup: CDR1 SNHLY, CDR2 FYNNEI. V was clipped by 6 bases and J by 4 bases, with 16 bases between them.

The V and J genes are TRBV7-2 and TRBJ2-5; 7 bases line up with TRBD2. This CDR3 has 15 residues. The V and J ends lost 5 bases and 11 bases, in that order; junction bases with no gene match: 17. From germline, CDR1 is SGHTA and CDR2 FQGNSA. The CDR3 loop reads CASSPLAESYNEQYF. The DNA for the CDR3 is TGTGCCAGCAGCCCCCTAGCGGAGTCCTACAATGAGCAGTACTTC.

This clonotype has more than one count but fewer than ten. This rearrangement joins TRBV27 to TRBJ1-5; no firm D call. In germline, CDR1 is MNHEY, CDR2 SMNVEV (reference sequence). The V end was cut by 5 bases, the J end by 5 bases, with 19 bases between. The CDR3 runs 16 residues. The CDR3 DNA follows: TGTGCCAGCAGTGCCCGAGGGTTTCGAGAAGATCAGCCCCAGCATTTT. It translates to CASSARGFREDQPQHF.

J is TRBJ1-3 and V is TRBV5-1, with TRBD1 matching over 9 bases. J gave up 4 bases and V 3 bases, and 5 bases lay outside the gene matches. From germline, CDR1 is SGHRS and CDR2 YFSETQ. The CDR3 is 15 residues long. The CDR3: CASSWDREAGNTIYF. In nucleotides, the CDR3 is TGCGCCAGCAGCTGGGACAGGGAAGCCGGAAACACCATATATTTT. Full variable domain (rest looked up from reference TRBV5-1 and TRBJ1-3): KAGVTQTPRYLIKTRGQQVTLSCSPISGHRSVSWYQQTPGQGLQFLFEYFSETQRNKGNFPGRFSGRQFSNSRSEMNVSTLELGDSALYLCASSWDREAGNTIYFGEGSWLTVV.

V usage is TRBV20-1 and J usage is TRBJ2-1, with 8 bases aligning to TRBD2. Germline trimming cut 4 bases from V and 9 bases from J; bases unmatched to any gene: 8. Germline loops: CDR1 DFQATT, CDR2 SNEGSKA (reference sequence). This CDR3 spans 13 amino acids. This CDR3 reads CSATSGLLVEQFF. As DNA, the CDR3 is TGCAGTGCTACTAGCGGGCTATTAGTTGAGCAGTTCTTC.

This clonotype was counted only a few times. The CDR3 reads CASSAWTSGGPSYEQYF. The DNA for the CDR3 is TGTGCCAGCAGCGCCTGGACTAGCGGGGGGCCTTCCTACGAGCAGTACTTC. V usage is TRBV2 and J usage is TRBJ2-7; the match to TRBD2 covers 14 bases. Germline lookup yields CDR1 SNHLY and CDR2 FYNNEI. The junction had 8 bases not matched to a gene; V was cut back by 6 bases and J by 1 base. The CDR3 is 17 residues long.

Points on this clonotype: Since a much larger clone is just one base distant, this may be a read error. The J gene is TRBJ2-5, the V gene TRBV20-1; D unresolved. CDR1 and CDR2 (germline): DFQATT, SNEGSKA (reference sequence). The CDR3 is made up of 13 amino acids. The CDR3: CSADHEHQETRYF. CDR3 DNA sequence: TGCAGCGCAGACCATGAGCACCAAGAGACCCGGTACTTC.

This sequence joins TRBV6-2 or TRBV6-3 and TRBJ1-2; TRBD1 matches at 10 bases. The ends lost 6 bases at V and 4 bases at J; junction bases unmatched: 8. The CDR3 has 15 amino acids. CDR1 and CDR2 (germline): MNHEY, SVGEGT. CDR3 loop: CASRTGTGAFYGYTF. The CDR3 coding sequence is TGTGCCAGCAGGACCGGGACAGGGGCTTTCTATGGCTACACCTTC.

There are many counts of this clonotype. The chain employs TRBV29-1 and TRBJ2-3; D uncertain. Looked up from germline, CDR1 is SQVTM and CDR2 is ANQGSEA. The CDR3 has 11 residues. V was clipped by 3 bases and J by 5 bases, with 6 bases between them. The CDR3 nucleotides are TGCAGCGTTGACCTAATAGATACGCAGTATTTT. Translated, it gives CSVDLIDTQYF.

The rearrangement links TRBV5-1 to TRBJ2-1; maybe TRBD1 (5 bases). The CDR3 runs to 15 residues. CDR1 is SGHRS and CDR2 is YFSETQ in the germline V gene. V was clipped by 0 bases and J by 0 bases, with 7 bases between them. For the CDR3, the DNA is TGCGCCAGCAGCTTGGTCAGGGACTCCTACAATGAGCAGTTCTTC. Amino acids: CASSLVRDSYNEQFF.